This T cell receptor (beta chain) came from a study of tumor-infiltrating lymphocytes in primary liver carcinoma (dated by TCRdb to 2016 to 2017). For context, the study as a whole: Surgical resection was performed in China between late 2015 and early 2016 on about 5 patients with histopathologically diagnosed primary liver carcinoma. The five patients, three men and two women aged 30 to 69 years, had hepatocellular carcinoma (four) or combined HCC and intrahepatic cholangiocarcinoma (one). The tumors of the five patients were staged as T1-T3 N0M0, with maximum diameters ranging from roughly 4.2 to 10 cm. Each sample produced about 3.5 to 8 million productive TCRbeta reads, and read depth showed no significant difference between tissue types. Across five regions of each liver tumor, along with adjacent normal tissue and blood, the study brought together TCRbeta repertoire sequencing, expression microarrays and whole-exome sequencing. A total of about 35 specimens from 5 patients, comprising around 25 tumor regions, 5 adjacent noncancerous liver tissues and 5 peripheral blood samples, were covered by TCRbeta repertoire sequencing. High reproducibility was observed for the technical replicate repertoires, with mean shared-clone rates approximately 0.92 and correlation coefficients above 0.95. Findings and caveats that apply to the study as a whole: Only the TCR beta chain was sequenced, so true repertoire diversity is likely underestimated because unpaired alpha chains were not captured. Compared with blood, tumors had a significantly larger share of the repertoire taken up by the top 250 clones (p = 0.039). Pairs of tumor regions showed greater repertoire overlap (mean about 36%) than tumor-adjacent pairs (roughly 17%) or tumor-blood pairs (around 15%), which is consistent with antigen-driven expansion. Only four or five patients were included in the study, and the authors note that the findings should be validated in a larger study. Since the samples were bulk and unsorted, there was no way to compare CD4+ and CD8+ T cell repertoires.

A note on this clonotype: Its antigen remains unidentified. No quality values exist for individual bases; no much larger clone is one base distant.

Using a constant-region primer and ProtoScript II reverse transcriptase, TCRbeta-specific cDNA was reverse-transcribed from 400 to 550 ng total RNA. Construction of the TCRbeta libraries relied on three nested rounds of multiplex PCR, following a slightly modified ARM-PCR procedure. Multiplex TRBV1-TRBV30 forward primers and a Cbeta reverse primer were used in the first two PCR rounds, each of which was run for about 10 cycles. A final 25-cycle PCR with Deep VentR polymerase added sample barcodes and Illumina adapters. Before sequencing, amplicons of 200-500 bp were purified from gel using a QIAquick gel extraction kit. The TCRbeta amplicons were sequenced with 250-bp paired-end reads on an Illumina HiSeq 2500. For the original study's pipeline: Quality trimming of reads was performed with Trimmomatic v0.33, and paired reads were merged with FLASH v1.2.11 so that full CDR3 sequences could be recovered. MiGEC v1.2.1b assigned V, D and J germline segments to the rearranged TCRbeta sequences. VDJtools v1.0.0 computed clonotype statistics and Shannon-Wiener diversity indices. To reduce sampling bias, subsequent analyses other than the diversity analysis used only the 250 most abundant clonotypes in each sample. The raw public reads went through TCRdb reprocessing: fastp at Q25, MiXCR clone calling, in-frame beta chains kept. Records with the same CDR3 protein are collapsed into one entry carrying the most frequent genes and DNA. TCRdb's processing, not the study's, gives the V and J calls here. The sample table lists 310,000 or so distinct CDR3 sequences, approximately 65% of them with a count of one. The top ten constitute under 8.5% of the sample.

Blood RNA was extracted from unsorted whole blood with TRIzol reagent; germline DNA came from the DNeasy Blood & Tissue kit. Patients had chronic HBV infection and were treatment-naive at sampling. Before surgery, approximately 4.3 milliliters of peripheral blood were drawn into K2EDTA tubes. The germline V gene gives CDR1 as SQVTM and CDR2 as ANQGSEA. The CDR3, cysteine through phenylalanine, is 14 amino acids long. The CDR3 DNA has 42 bases and is translated from base 1. Relative to germline, V is missing 7 bases and J is missing 5 bases, with 7 bases of the junction outside any gene match. The sample comprised peripheral blood. The V and J segments used are TRBV29-1 and TRBJ2-2; 10 middle bases align to TRBD2. This sequence originates from a man between 40 and 49 years old with primary liver carcinoma and hepatitis B virus infection. The CDR3 protein: CSATGTSETGELFF. The DNA sequence is as follows: TGCAGCGCAACTGGGACTAGCGAAACCGGGGAGCTGTTTTTT.